This T cell receptor beta chain was documented in a study of PD-1 blockade in classical Hodgkin lymphoma. The CDR3 is 14 amino acids. With 8 bases clipped from V and 2 bases from J, the junction kept 4 bases outside the gene matches. Study-level findings and limits: The origin of the repertoire differences remains undefined, with disease activity or prior therapy as possible causes. Complete responders entered with baseline diversity on par with newly diagnosed patients, the results showed.

Each patient experienced a relapse that followed autologous stem cell transplantation, and brentuximab vedotin exposure varied. The repertoire was sequenced with immunoSEQ multiplex PCR; TCRdb's copy has only in-frame clones and lacks some. Of approximately 25,000 clones in the sample, about 86% were seen once. The table lists this clone with a count of one. The antigen remains unidentified. This TCR derives from a human donor with classical Hodgkin lymphoma. The chain carries TRBV5-7 and TRBJ2-1; 10 nucleotides match TRBD1. TRBV5-7 is designated an ORF whose function remains uncertain. Sequenced material: peripheral blood mononuclear cells (PBMCs), taken before the second cycle of nivolumab. The CDR3 reads CARRGQGAYNEQFF. In nucleotides, the CDR3 is TGTGCCAGAAGAGGACAGGGGGCCTACAATGAGCAGTTCTTC.